This T cell receptor (beta chain) was observed in a study of T cell responses to AZD1222 COVID-19 vaccine. Study-wide results and caveats: Sampling that yielded the repertoires occurred only after the peak T cell response. Nearly half of unique spike-specific TCRs reportedly avoided B.1.351 and B.1.1.7 mutated regions. Seropositive status at baseline applied to only 6 or 7 AZD1222 recipients.

The assay was immunoSEQ multiplex PCR, and TCRdb's table has in-frame clones only and misses some. The table lists 150,000 or so clones, roughly 90% of them singletons. Comments on this clone: Its antigen remains unidentified.

The V gene end was trimmed by 1 base and the J gene end by 1 base; junction bases not matched to a gene: 14. Germline loops: CDR1 KGHSH, CDR2 LQKENI. This CDR3 spans 20 amino acids. Second doses at about 4 or about 12 weeks were pooled. The genes are TRBV18 and TRBJ1-5, with 9 bases identical to TRBD1. This clonotype was obtained from an adult who received the AZD1222 COVID-19 vaccine. The specimen was peripheral blood, collected 28 days after the second AZD1222 dose. The CDR3 region is CASSPREYRGLTLSNQPQHF. CDR3 sequence (DNA): TGTGCCAGCTCACCACGAGAGTACAGGGGGCTAACATTGAGCAATCAGCCCCAGCATTTT.